This entry lists 22 T cell receptor beta chains sequenced from one sample in a study of OX40 agonist ivuxolimab in advanced cancers. The table came from immunoSEQ multiplex PCR; TCRdb's copy has only in-frame clones and leaves some out. The data hold 65,000 to 95,000 clones, with around 92% observed a single time. Sequenced here: CD4+ or CD8+ T cells sorted from blood, sampled in a trial of the OX40 agonist ivuxolimab. The receptors were gathered from an adult with an advanced solid tumor such as melanoma, head and neck, liver or kidney cancer.

Here the CDR3 reads CASSTLLGGYTF. Written as DNA, the CDR3 is TGTGCCAGCAGCACCCTCCTAGGCGGCTACACCTTC. This chain uses TRBV28 with TRBJ1-2; D is undetermined. Germline CDR1 is MDHEN and CDR2 is SYDVKM. CDR3 size: 12 residues. Deletions cut 6 bases from V and 8 bases from J, with 13 bases between.

This clone was counted a few times. The chain uses TRBV30 and TRBJ1-1; D not certain. V lost 3 bases and J lost 8, with 7 bases in between. Germline lookup yields CDR1 GTSNPN and CDR2 SVGIG (reference sequence). CDR3 size: 10 residues. The chain's CDR3 is CAWSVLEAFF. The CDR3 region has the DNA TGTGCCTGGAGCGTCCTCGAAGCTTTCTTT.

Regarding this clone: One junction end does not reproduce the germline sequence, and a read error may be involved. This chain uses TRBV6-5 with TRBJ1-5; the match to TRBD1 covers 7 bases. The CDR3 has 16 residues. Germline V CDR1 and CDR2: MNHEY, SVGAGI. CDR3 bases: TGTGCCAGCAGTTCCCTCGGAGGAGGGGGCAACCAGCCCCAGCATTTT. Translated: CASSSLGGGGNQPQHF.

The chain links TRBV6-1 to TRBJ2-2; 10 bases fit TRBD2. Trimming removed 6 bases from V and 5 bases from J; junction bases left unmatched: 3. Germline loops: CDR1 MNHNS, CDR2 SASEGT. The length of the CDR3 is 14 residues. CDR3 sequence: CASRLAGATGELFF. The CDR3 nucleotides read TGTGCCAGCAGGCTAGCGGGAGCTACCGGGGAGCTGTTTTTT.

The rearrangement links TRBV7-2 to TRBJ2-5; D perhaps matches TRBD1 (6 bases). The V and J ends lost 1 base and 5 bases respectively, with 17 bases between them. The CDR3 contains 16 residues. Germline V gene sequence: CDR1 SGHTA, CDR2 FQGNSA. CDR3 in DNA: TGTGCCAGCAGCTTAGAGGGAACAGGGCTGGGGGAGACCCAGTACTTC. Its translation is CASSLEGTGLGETQYF.

This clone was observed a single time. The rearrangement links TRBV27 to TRBJ1-6; D perhaps matches TRBD1 (6 bases). V was trimmed by 2 bases and J by 10 bases, leaving 12 bases between them. Germline loops: CDR1 MNHEY, CDR2 SMNVEV (reference sequence). The CDR3 spans 14 residues. The CDR3 protein is CASSLNRVRSPLHF. CDR3 bases: TGTGCCAGCAGTTTAAACAGGGTTCGGTCACCCCTCCACTTT.

This rearrangement joins TRBV5-1 to TRBJ2-2, with 7 bases lining up with TRBD2. V was clipped by 5 bases and J by 4 bases; unmatched bases: 14. The CDR3 consists of 17 residues. Looked up from germline, CDR1 is SGHRS and CDR2 is YFSETQ. The CDR3 DNA follows: TGCGCCAGCAGTGATCCCAGCGGGAATTTTATCACCGGGGAGCTGTTTTTT. Translated: CASSDPSGNFITGELFF.

This sequence joins TRBV2 and TRBJ2-3; perhaps TRBD2 as D (6 bases). Trimming shortened V by 8 bases and J by 2 bases, and 11 bases separated the two germline ends. The CDR3 totals 13 residues. The V gene's germline CDR1 is SNHLY and CDR2 FYNNEI. The CDR3 DNA follows: TGTGCCAGCCGGCGGGACTCCACAGATACGCAGTATTTT. Translated: CASRRDSTDTQYF.

V usage is TRBV28 and J usage is TRBJ2-7, with a possible D match to TRBD1 (5 bases). V was trimmed by 7 bases and J by 3 bases, leaving 10 bases between them. CDR3 length equals 12 residues. Germline-derived CDR1 and CDR2 are MDHEN and SYDVKM. The CDR3 region has the DNA TGTGCCAGCAAACTCCAGGGCTACGAGCAGTACTTC. It yields the protein CASKLQGYEQYF.

This chain links TRBV4-1 with TRBJ2-3; D remains ambiguous. Germline CDR1 and CDR2: MGHRA and YSYEKL. The V end was cut by 10 bases, the J end by 2 bases, with 16 bases between. This CDR3 is built from 14 residues. In DNA form, the CDR3 reads TGCGCCACCCAATTGGACCCCACCACAGATACGCAGTATTTT. This gives the protein CATQLDPTTDTQYF.

This clone has just a few counts. The chain combines TRBV10-3 with TRBJ1-1; 9 bases agree with TRBD1. The germline V gene encodes CDR1 ENHRY and CDR2 SYGVKD. With 10 bases clipped from V and 0 bases from J, the junction kept 6 bases outside the gene matches. This CDR3 is built from 14 residues. This chain's CDR3 is CATGQGSLNTEAFF. CDR3 in DNA: TGTGCCACAGGACAGGGGTCGTTGAACACTGAAGCTTTCTTT.

This rearrangement joins TRBV20-1 to TRBJ1-1; D might be TRBD1 (5 bases). V shed 7 bases and J shed 6 bases, with 12 bases lying between them. CDR1 is DFQATT, CDR2 SNEGSKA, per germline (reference sequence). This CDR3 has 11 amino acids. CDR3 DNA sequence: TGCAGTGGCTGGGACGTTCCTGAAGCTTTCTTT. Translating gives CSGWDVPEAFF.

The rearrangement uses TRBV5-6 and TRBJ2-3; 11 bases are a match to TRBD2. The germline V gene has CDR1 SGHDT and CDR2 YYEEEE. The V gene end was trimmed by 9 bases and the J gene end by 6 bases; junction bases not matched to a gene: 9. The CDR3 runs to 14 residues. The CDR3 nucleotides read TGTGCCACCCTACTAGCGGGAGTCAGCGATACGCAGTATTTT. Protein product: CATLLAGVSDTQYF. Supplemented by reference TRBV5-6 and TRBJ2-3, the full variable domain reads DAGVTQSPTHLIKTRGQQVTLRCSPKSGHDTVSWYQQALGQGPQFIFQYYEEEERQRGNFPDRFSGHQFPNYSSELNVNALLLGDSALYLCATLLAGVSDTQYFGPGTRLTVL.

This chain links TRBV11-2 with TRBJ2-1; the D call may be TRBD1 or TRBD2 (6 bases each). The CDR3 covers 13 residues. V was trimmed by 4 bases and J by 7 bases, leaving 11 bases between them. Germline V gene data show CDR1 as SGHAT and CDR2 as FQNNGV. The CDR3 DNA is TGTGCCAGCAGCTGGGGGCGGGGAAATGAGCAGTTCTTC. It specifies CASSWGRGNEQFF.

V and J are TRBV6-6 and TRBJ1-3; perhaps TRBD1 as D (5 bases). CDR3 length: 16 residues. Germline V CDR1 and CDR2: MNHNY, SVGAGI (reference sequence). Trimming took off 3 bases at V and 7 bases at J, with 19 bases between the two ends. This CDR3 reads CASSYPRFQGGNTIYF. CDR3 sequence (DNA): TGTGCCAGCAGTTATCCCCGGTTTCAGGGTGGTAACACCATATATTTT.

V and J are TRBV9 and TRBJ2-7; D is ambiguous. CDR3 length: 10 amino acids. The V gene's germline CDR1 is SGDLS and CDR2 YYNGEE. Here the CDR3 reads CANPPYEQYF. Written as DNA, the CDR3 is TGTGCAAATCCACCTTACGAGCAGTACTTC.

The V and J genes are TRBV2 and TRBJ2-5, with D hard to call. V shed 3 bases and J shed 2 bases, with 7 bases lying between them. The CDR3 extends over 13 amino acids. Looked up from germline, CDR1 is SNHLY and CDR2 is FYNNEI. The CDR3 is CASSDAVQETQYF. For the CDR3, the DNA is TGTGCCAGCAGTGATGCAGTGCAAGAGACCCAGTACTTC.

The chain links TRBV2 to TRBJ1-5; the D is unclear. V shed 6 bases and J shed 3 bases, with 12 bases lying between them. The CDR3 runs 14 residues. Germline V gene sequence: CDR1 SNHLY, CDR2 FYNNEI. The CDR3 nucleotides read TGTGCCAGCAGCAAAAAGAGGGACAATCAGCCCCAGCATTTT. Amino acid sequence: CASSKKRDNQPQHF.

This chain joins TRBV5-4 and TRBJ1-6; TRBD1 might be the D (6 bases). This CDR3 is 15 amino acids long. The V end lost 0 bases, the J end lost 5 bases, and 9 bases lay between the germline ends. The germline gives CDR1 SGHNT, CDR2 YYREEE (reference sequence). The CDR3 reads CASSLAGAHNSPLHF. The CDR3 region has the DNA TGTGCCAGCAGCTTGGCGGGGGCTCATAATTCACCCCTCCACTTT.

The chain recombines TRBV5-4 with TRBJ2-3, with a tentative D call TRBD1 (5 bases). Germline V gene sequence: CDR1 SGHNT, CDR2 YYREEE (reference sequence). The V gene lost 4 bases and the J gene lost 2 bases, with 11 bases spanning the gap. The CDR3 contains 14 residues. CDR3 bases: TGTGCCAGCAGCCCAAAGACAGACACAGATACGCAGTATTTT. Translating gives CASSPKTDTDTQYF.

The rearrangement joins TRBV6-5 to TRBJ2-2; 9 bases align to TRBD1. The CDR3 sequence is 15 residues long. Per germline, CDR1 MNHEY and CDR2 SVGAGI. The junction had 3 bases not matched to a gene; V was cut back by 5 bases and J by 2 bases. CDR3 DNA sequence: TGTGCCAGCAGTCCGGGACAGGGTAACACCGGGGAGCTGTTTTTT. Its protein is CASSPGQGNTGELFF.

This clone was found once. The chain couples TRBV7-9 to TRBJ2-1; 7 bases are a match to TRBD2. Germline CDR1 reads SEHNR; CDR2 reads FQNEAQ (reference sequence). Unmatched junction bases numbered 2, after V lost 2 bases and J lost 4 bases. The CDR3 runs 14 residues. The chain's CDR3 is CASSLLAVYNEQFF. The DNA of the CDR3 is TGTGCCAGCAGCTTACTAGCGGTGTACAATGAGCAGTTCTTC.